This TCR beta chain is drawn from a study of blood T cell repertoires in COVID-19. Study-level background: Samples representing acute and convalescent COVID-19 were sourced from the United States, Italy and Spain. PBMCs, B-cell-depleted T cells, or T cells provided the cDNA or gDNA that made up the material.

This clone has a single count. The CDR3 length is 16 residues. Authors' analysis steps: Researchers report that nucleated cell counts were estimated from reference gene primer amplification. The table came from immunoSEQ multiplex PCR; TCRdb's copy has only in-frame clones and leaves some out. Clone size and the V and J calls come from that table; the DNA yielded D and trimming. The data contain 15,000 to 20,000 clones, 78% of them singletons. Source material: peripheral blood. The TCR sequence derives from a man aged 60 to 69 with active or convalescent COVID-19. The V call is TRBV21-1, the J call TRBJ1-3. TRBV21-1 counts as a pseudogene. DNA of the CDR3: TGTGCCAGCAGTGGAGTCATACAACACGCACGAAACACCATATATTTT. Residues: CASSGVIQHARNTIYF.